This TCR beta chain is drawn from a study of T cell clonality in common variable immunodeficiency. This clone occurred many times. The antigen is undetermined. The read stops 3 residues short of the end of the CDR3; the missing end is completed from the germline J gene. Equal genomic DNA amounts from CVID and control samples were sequenced. TCRdb keeps only in-frame clones here, not all; method: immunoSEQ multiplex PCR. The sample was found to contain about 34,000 clones, and every one recurs. Germline CDR1 reads SNHLY; CDR2 reads FYNNEI. Trimming cost V 6 bases and J 1 base, with 9 bases left between them. The CDR3 length is 13 residues. Study-level results: In common variable immunodeficiency, TCR beta chains reportedly carried fewer deletions and N-nucleotide insertions. T cell subpopulation sequencing would be needed to explain CVID clonality.

The chain uses TRBV2 and TRBJ1-1; D gene ambiguous. The receptor's source is a person aged 18 to 75 in good health. The sample taken for sequencing was peripheral blood mononuclear cells. Partial CDR3 DNA: TGTGCCAGCAGGCACAACAAGAACACTGAA. This encodes CASRHNKNTE. The whole CDR3 protein reads CASRHNKNTEAFF.